This T cell receptor (beta chain) stems from a study of cytomegalovirus exposure and HLA in healthy donors. General study points: Specificity of a few CMV-associated chains for CMV antigens was verified in vitro. Clusters of TCRs from the first cohort tended to co-occur in the approximately 120 validation repertoires (as a later analysis found). Associated with cytomegalovirus, according to the listing, were 150 to 200 TCR beta chains.

This CDR3 comprises 16 residues. V lost 0 bases to trimming and J lost 4 bases; unmatched junction nucleotides: 5. Germline-derived CDR1 and CDR2 are KGHSH and LQKENI. Concerning this clone: Its antigen is unidentified.

The donors were part of the validation cohort, which consisted of over a hundred subjects and was separate from the first cohort of around 620 subjects. The protocol was immunoSEQ multiplex PCR, while the TCRdb copy is restricted to in-frame clones and leaves out a portion. Here the sample spans around 70,000 clones, roughly 92% being singletons. This sequence originates from a woman younger than 35 in good health and CMV-seronegative. Material: PBMCs. The chain uses TRBV18 and TRBJ2-3, with 9 positions matching TRBD1. DNA of the CDR3: TGTGCCAGCTCACCACCGGGGACAGGGAACGCAGATACGCAGTATTTT. As protein: CASSPPGTGNADTQYF.